The source of this T cell receptor beta chain is a study of long-term antiretroviral therapy in people with HIV. General study results and limits: Even long-term ART left TRB diversity below transplant donor controls, despite gains.

Runs used v3.0 of the immunoSEQ assay and were done at survey level. Sequencing had a target that covered 40,000-50,000 T-cell genomes per sample. This table comes from immunoSEQ multiplex PCR, and its TCRdb copy is limited to in-frame clones, with some not included. The sample has about 18,000 clones; 80% to 90% are singletons. Germline CDR1 is SGHRS and CDR2 is YFSETQ. V shed 5 bases, J shed 5 bases, and the junction held 6 bases outside the gene matches. This CDR3 has 14 residues. Notes on this clone: Antigen specificity is unknown.

The chain recombines TRBV5-1 with TRBJ2-7; 11 positions match TRBD2. The TCR originated in a woman aged 18-29 years with HIV. The specimen was unsorted PBMCs, collected 0.6 years after starting antiretroviral therapy. CDR3 in DNA: TGCGCCAGCAGGACTCTAGCGGGAGGAGACGAGCAGTACTTC. Encoded protein: CASRTLAGGDEQYF.